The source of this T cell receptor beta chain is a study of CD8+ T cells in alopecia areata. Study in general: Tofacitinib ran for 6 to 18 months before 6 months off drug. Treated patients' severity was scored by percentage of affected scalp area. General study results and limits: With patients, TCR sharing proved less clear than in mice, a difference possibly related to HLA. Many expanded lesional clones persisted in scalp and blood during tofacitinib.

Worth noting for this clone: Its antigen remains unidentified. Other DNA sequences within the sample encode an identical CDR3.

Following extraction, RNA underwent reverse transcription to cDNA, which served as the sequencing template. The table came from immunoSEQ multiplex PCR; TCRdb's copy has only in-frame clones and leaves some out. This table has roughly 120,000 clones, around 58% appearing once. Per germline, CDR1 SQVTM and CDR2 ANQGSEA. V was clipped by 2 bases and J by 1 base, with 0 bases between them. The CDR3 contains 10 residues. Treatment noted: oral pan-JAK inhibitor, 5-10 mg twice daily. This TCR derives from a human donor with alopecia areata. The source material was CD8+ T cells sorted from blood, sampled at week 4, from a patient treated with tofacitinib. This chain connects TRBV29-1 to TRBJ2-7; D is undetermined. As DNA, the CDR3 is TGCAGCGTTGAATCCTACGAGCAGTACTTC. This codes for CSVESYEQYF.